These 20 T cell receptor beta chains were sequenced from one sample in a study of blood T cell repertoires in COVID-19 (TCRdb year 2020). The library was built by means of the immunoSEQ multiplex PCR assay. The clones in this table, taken by TCRdb from immuneACCESS, are in-frame only. Not every clone is retained; where verified, under half of the shortfall comes from an unresolved V gene, and the cause of the rest is unknown. For this sample there are roughly 350,000 clones; under 95% appear just once. 2.5% to 4% of the sample lies in the top ten. Sequencing was done on a sample of peripheral blood. The receptor source for this set is a young woman who had recovered from COVID-19.

The gene calls are TRBV11-2 and TRBJ2-7, with 10 bases lining up with TRBD2. This CDR3 is built from 18 residues. Trimming took 7 bases from V and 5 from J; bases not matched to a gene: 20. Germline CDR1 SGHAT, CDR2 FQNNGV. CDR3 DNA sequence: TGTGCCAGCAACCTCCTGAGTGGTTCTAGCGGGAGAATCAACGAGCAGTACGTC. Translating it yields CASNLLSGSSGRINEQYV.

V is TRBV19 and J is TRBJ2-2, with D maybe TRBD2 (6 bases). V lost 3 bases to trimming and J lost 6 bases, with 11 bases between them. CDR3 size: 14 residues. Per germline, CDR1 LNHDA and CDR2 SQIVND (reference sequence). The CDR3 nucleotides read TGTGCCAGTAGTATTGCGGGGACCGCCGGGGAGCTGTTTTTT. Translating gives CASSIAGTAGELFF.

In its sample, this clone was seen once. The gene calls are TRBV21-1 and TRBJ2-7; the table's TRBD1 call for D was not verified on the DNA. TRBV21-1 is flagged as a pseudogene. The CDR3 sequence is 12 residues long. The DNA of the CDR3 is TGTGCCAGCAGCAAAGACACCAGCGAGCAGTACGTC. Protein sequence: CASSKDTSEQYV.

This chain connects TRBV5-6 to TRBJ1-2, with D perhaps matching TRBD1 (6 bases). The CDR3 loop spans 14 amino acids. Per the germline V gene, CDR1 is SGHDT and CDR2 is YYEEEE. The germline V and J ends were trimmed by 0 bases and 3 bases, with 9 bases remaining between them. The DNA for the CDR3 is TGTGCCAGCAGCTTGGGGGCAGGGGACTATGGCTACACCTTC. Protein: CASSLGAGDYGYTF.

This clone occurred once. The genes are TRBV5-1 and TRBJ1-5, with a possible D match to TRBD1 (6 bases). CDR3 length: 15 amino acids. Trimming pared 2 bases from V and 0 bases from J, leaving 9 bases between. Germline-derived CDR1 and CDR2 are SGHRS and YFSETQ. As DNA, the CDR3 is TGCGCCAGCAGCTTAACAGGGAATAGCAATCAGCCCCAGCATTTT. Protein: CASSLTGNSNQPQHF.

The chain is built from TRBV5-4 and TRBJ1-2, with 8 bases matching TRBD1. V lost 2 bases and J lost 8; bases outside the gene matches: 8. The CDR3 is made up of 14 amino acids. Germline CDR1 SGHNT, CDR2 YYREEE (reference sequence). CDR3 coding DNA: TGTGCCAGCAGCTTACCCGGGACAGGAGGCGGCTACACCTTC. Its translation: CASSLPGTGGGYTF. The complete variable domain, with remaining parts taken from reference TRBV5-4 and TRBJ1-2, reads ETGVTQSPTHLIKTRGQQVTLRCSSQSGHNTVSWYQQALGQGPQFIFQYYREEENGRGNFPPRFSGLQFPNYSSELNVNALELDDSALYLCASSLPGTGGGYTFGSGTRLTVV.

This clone came up a few times. The sample has other DNA sequences that encode this CDR3 too. J is TRBJ1-2 and V is TRBV24-1; 8 positions match TRBD1. With V trimmed by 3 bases and J by 2 bases, 1 base remained unmatched. Germline CDR1 and CDR2: KGHDR and SFDVKD. The CDR3 covers 14 residues. The CDR3 nucleotides are TGTGCCACCAGTGATAGGACAGGGAACTATGGCTACACCTTC. This translates into CATSDRTGNYGYTF.

The J gene is TRBJ2-7, the V gene TRBV11-2; maybe TRBD1 (6 bases). The V and J ends lost 0 bases and 3 bases respectively, with 15 bases between them. CDR1 is SGHAT and CDR2 is FQNNGV in the germline V gene. This CDR3 has 16 residues. CDR3 amino acids: CASSLDRTRGGYEQYV. CDR3 sequence (DNA): TGTGCCAGCAGCTTAGATCGAACTAGAGGGGGCTACGAGCAGTACGTC.

The J gene is TRBJ2-2, the V gene TRBV5-6; unclear D gene. V was trimmed by 2 bases and J by 0 bases, leaving 8 bases between them. The germline V gene encodes CDR1 SGHDT and CDR2 YYEEEE. This CDR3 contains 15 residues. CDR3 nucleotides: TGTGCCAGCAGCTTTGACTCCTCGAACACCGGGGAGCTGTTTTTT. As protein: CASSFDSSNTGELFF.

This sequence joins TRBV15 and TRBJ2-7; unclear D gene. CDR1 is LNHNV, CDR2 YYDKDF, per germline (reference sequence). The CDR3 is 15 amino acids. V dropped 3 bases and J dropped 2 bases, with 14 bases sitting between them. CDR3 sequence: CATSSARSSTYEQYV. For the CDR3, the DNA is TGTGCCACCAGCAGTGCCCGGTCGTCGACCTACGAGCAGTACGTC.

Note on this clone: The same CDR3 also results from other DNA sequences found in this sample. The gene calls are TRBV19 and TRBJ2-3, with 9 bases aligning to TRBD2. V was pared by 1 base and J by 0 bases, with 2 bases of the junction left unmatched. Germline CDR1 reads LNHDA; CDR2 reads SQIVND (reference sequence). The CDR3 contains 16 residues. The CDR3 region is CASSIVLAGSTDTQYF. The CDR3 coding sequence is TGTGCCAGTAGTATAGTCCTAGCGGGGAGCACAGATACGCAGTATTTT.

This clone was seen only once. The chain combines TRBV5-1 with TRBJ1-1, with 11 bases lining up with TRBD1. This CDR3 has 16 amino acids. V was pared by 7 bases and J by 2 bases, with 10 bases of the junction left unmatched. Germline V gene sequence: CDR1 SGHRS, CDR2 YFSETQ. CDR3 nucleotide sequence: TGCGCCAGCGCTTCCCGAGGACAGGGGGCAAACACTGAAGCTTTCTTT. This translates into CASASRGQGANTEAFF. The variable domain in full, completed from reference TRBV5-1 and TRBJ1-1, reads KAGVTQTPRYLIKTRGQQVTLSCSPISGHRSVSWYQQTPGQGLQFLFEYFSETQRNKGNFPGRFSGRQFSNSRSEMNVSTLELGDSALYLCASASRGQGANTEAFFGQGTRLTVV.

The chain carries TRBV20-1 and TRBJ1-2; a weak D match, TRBD1 (6 bases). Germline assignment: CDR1 DFQATT and CDR2 SNEGSKA (reference sequence). This CDR3 is 10 amino acids long. The germline V and J ends were trimmed by 1 base and 13 bases, with 10 bases remaining between them. The CDR3 region has the DNA TGCAGTGCTAGAGGGACAGCCGGCACCTTC. Translation gives CSARGTAGTF.

The chain uses TRBV18 and TRBJ2-7, with TRBD2 identical over 13 bases. The CDR3 is 14 amino acids. CDR1 KGHSH and CDR2 LQKENI come from the germline V gene. J was trimmed by 4 bases and V by 6 bases; bases with no gene match: 3. The CDR3 protein is CASSKTSGRYEQYV. CDR3 DNA sequence: TGTGCCAGCTCCAAGACTAGCGGGAGGTACGAGCAGTACGTC.

This chain links TRBV7-2 with TRBJ1-1, with a possible D match to TRBD1 (5 bases). The V and J ends lost 8 bases and 5 bases respectively, with 24 bases between them. The CDR3 is made up of 16 amino acids. Germline lookup yields CDR1 SGHTA and CDR2 FQGNSA. The DNA of the CDR3 is TGTGCCAGCTGCACAGGTACCCGGGGGGACGGAACTGAAGCTTTCTTT. Translating gives CASCTGTRGDGTEAFF. The full variable domain, with the rest looked up from reference TRBV7-2 and TRBJ1-1, is GAGVSQSPSNKVTEKGKDVELRCDPISGHTALYWYRQSLGQGLEFLIYFQGNSAPDKSGLPSDRFSAERTGGSVSTLTIQRTQQEDSAVYLCASCTGTRGDGTEAFFGQGTRLTVV.

CDR3: CASSFLIGSETEAFF. The CDR3 DNA follows: TGCGCCAGCAGCTTTCTAATAGGCAGCGAGACTGAAGCTTTCTTT. The rearrangement uses TRBV5-1 and TRBJ1-1; D is uncertain. The CDR3 sequence is 15 residues long. Germline CDR1 reads SGHRS; CDR2 reads YFSETQ. V was cut by 2 bases and J by 5 bases, with 16 bases left in between.

The genes are TRBV5-4 and TRBJ2-1, with D perhaps TRBD1 (6 bases). This CDR3 has 17 residues. CDR1 SGHNT and CDR2 YYREEE come from the germline V gene (reference sequence). V dropped 4 bases and J dropped 0 bases, with 17 bases sitting between them. CDR3 sequence (DNA): TGTGCCAGCAGCCCCGGACAGCGGAAGAGCTCCTACAATGAGCAGTTCTTC. This gives the protein CASSPGQRKSSYNEQFF.

The V call is TRBV5-1, the J call TRBJ1-1, with 8 nucleotides matching TRBD1. This CDR3 comprises 14 residues. The germline gives CDR1 SGHRS, CDR2 YFSETQ. Trimming at V came to 7 bases and at J to 1 base, leaving 6 bases not matched to a gene. CDR3 sequence reads: CASGTGTGNTEAFF. The DNA for the CDR3 is TGCGCCAGCGGGACCGGGACAGGGAACACTGAAGCTTTCTTT.

The chain uses TRBV7-9 and TRBJ1-3; D is unresolved. The germline CDR1 and CDR2 sequences are SEHNR and FQNEAQ (reference sequence). The CDR3 extends over 16 amino acids. The V and J ends lost 0 bases and 0 bases respectively, with 9 bases between them. The CDR3 sequence is CASSLAGNPSGNTIYF. The DNA of the CDR3 is TGTGCCAGCAGCTTAGCGGGCAATCCCTCTGGAAACACCATATATTTT.

This clone appeared once. The DNA of the CDR3 is TGTGCCAGCGAGACGGGGAGAATTGGCAATCAGCCCCAGCATTTT. Translated: CASETGRIGNQPQHF. V and J are TRBV5-8 and TRBJ1-5; D is undetermined. The germline gives CDR1 SGHTS, CDR2 YDEGEE. The CDR3 is 15 amino acids. Trimming stripped 7 bases from V and 2 bases from J, with 16 bases between.